The 8 T cell receptor beta chains below come from one sample, sequenced in a study of T cells in localized non-small cell lung cancer. The assay was immunoSEQ multiplex PCR, and TCRdb's table has in-frame clones only and misses some. In the table there are 75,000 to 95,000 clones, around 80% of which are singletons. The sequencing used PBMCs, collected before any cancer treatment. These receptors all stem from a man aged 35 to 69 with stage II squamous cell lung carcinoma.

The chain employs TRBV2 and TRBJ2-3, with no clear D. The CDR3 has 16 amino acids. Trimming pared 4 bases from V and 4 bases from J, leaving 18 bases between. Germline V gene data show CDR1 as SNHLY and CDR2 as FYNNEI. The CDR3 loop is CASSGLGPPQSDTQYF. CDR3 coding DNA: TGTGCCAGCAGTGGACTTGGACCCCCTCAGTCAGATACGCAGTATTTT.

The chain recombines TRBV7-8 with TRBJ1-5; a weak D match, TRBD1 (5 bases). V shed 5 bases and J shed 5 bases, with 19 bases lying between them. The CDR3 has 16 residues. Germline V gives CDR1 SGHVS, CDR2 FQNEAQ. Here the CDR3 reads CASSGGNFRRDQPQHF. The CDR3 DNA reads as TGTGCCAGCAGCGGGGGGAATTTTAGGAGGGATCAGCCCCAGCATTTT. The full variable domain, its missing parts supplied by reference TRBV7-8 and TRBJ1-5, is GAGVSQSPRYKVAKRGQDVALRCDPISGHVSLFWYQQALGQGPEFLTYFQNEAQLDKSGLPSDRFFAERPEGSVSTLKIQRTQQEDSAVYLCASSGGNFRRDQPQHFGDGTRLSIL.

The CDR3 sequence is CASSYSGQAFF. CDR3 DNA sequence: TGTGCCAGCAGTTACTCTGGGCAAGCTTTCTTT. V is TRBV6-6 and J is TRBJ1-1; D not certain. V lost 0 bases and J 9 bases, leaving 5 bases between the germline ends. CDR1 is MNHNY, CDR2 SVGAGI, per germline (reference sequence). The CDR3 loop spans 11 amino acids.

The chain couples TRBV18 to TRBJ2-1; 7 positions match TRBD2. The V and J ends lost 3 bases and 6 bases, in that order; junction bases with no gene match: 5. The CDR3 consists of 14 residues. CDR1 and CDR2 (germline): KGHSH, LQKENI. The CDR3 region is CASSPRGSFNEQFF. The DNA of the CDR3 is TGTGCCAGCTCACCTCGCGGGAGTTTCAATGAGCAGTTCTTC.

The chain combines TRBV5-1 with TRBJ1-4, with 8 nucleotides matching TRBD1. The length of the CDR3 is 16 residues. With 1 base clipped from V and 3 bases from J, the junction kept 5 bases outside the gene matches. The V gene's germline CDR1 is SGHRS and CDR2 YFSETQ. CDR3 DNA sequence: TGCGCCAGCAGCTTGCTTGGACAGGGATCTAATGAAAAACTGTTTTTT. It specifies CASSLLGQGSNEKLFF.

This chain connects TRBV30 to TRBJ2-7, with D hard to call. The CDR3 contains 14 residues. The V end lost 2 bases, the J end lost 3 bases, and 14 bases lay between the germline ends. Germline V gene data show CDR1 as GTSNPN and CDR2 as SVGIG (reference sequence). The CDR3 loop reads CAWSLTGNSYEQYF. The DNA of the CDR3 is TGTGCCTGGAGTCTGACTGGGAATAGCTACGAGCAGTACTTC.

The table lists this clone with a count of one. The V gene is TRBV20-1, the J gene TRBJ2-5, with a tentative D call TRBD2 (5 bases). The CDR3 spans 11 residues. Germline CDR1 reads DFQATT; CDR2 reads SNEGSKA (reference sequence). The V and J ends lost 5 bases and 7 bases respectively, with 11 bases between them. In DNA form, the CDR3 reads TGCAGTGCTTCCGCCGGAGGGACCCAGTACTTC. It translates to CSASAGGTQYF.

This sequence joins TRBV4-1 and TRBJ2-1; D is ambiguous. V shed 1 base and J shed 6 bases, with 10 bases lying between them. Per germline, CDR1 MGHRA and CDR2 YSYEKL. This CDR3 contains 14 residues. This chain's CDR3 is CASSQVFPLNEQFF. Written as DNA, the CDR3 is TGCGCCAGCAGCCAAGTTTTCCCCCTCAATGAGCAGTTCTTC.